This T cell receptor beta chain was recorded in a study of CD8+ T cells in alopecia areata. Study overall: Among treated patients, oral tofacitinib was administered at 5 to 10 mg twice daily.

Following RNA extraction, reverse transcription yielded cDNA that acted as the sequencing template. Repertoires were generated with immunoSEQ multiplex PCR, while TCRdb's copy carries only in-frame clones and drops some. The sample lists roughly 200,000 clones, more than 30% occurring once. The CDR3 extends over 14 amino acids. V lost 2 bases and J lost 7; bases outside the gene matches: 3. Germline V CDR1 and CDR2: MGHRA, YSYEKL. The sample's treatment: oral pan-JAK inhibitor, 5-10 mg twice daily. Alopecia areata patients provided lesional scalp punch biopsies and peripheral blood. The clonotype was recovered from a human donor with alopecia areata. This rearrangement joins TRBV4-1 to TRBJ2-1; TRBD2 aligns across 9 bases. The source material was CD4+ T cells sorted from blood, sampled at week 34, from a patient treated with tofacitinib. The CDR3, as DNA: TGCGCCAGCAGCCAATTAGCGGGAGTAAATGAGCAGTTCTTC. Translated: CASSQLAGVNEQFF.